The present T cell receptor beta chain was sequenced within a study of blood T cell repertoires in COVID-19. Participants spanned ages about 18 to 100 years and resided in about two dozen US areas. Method: immunoSEQ multiplex PCR; TCRdb's copy keeps in-frame clones and lacks some. The data hold 200,000 to 250,000 clones, with roughly 88% observed a single time. Trimming took 4 bases from V and 2 from J; bases not matched to a gene: 9. Germline CDR1 and CDR2: LNHNV and YYDKDF (reference sequence). This CDR3 has 16 amino acids. The receptor was derived from a woman aged 25 to 39 who had been exposed to COVID-19. The chain combines TRBV15 with TRBJ1-2, with 8 bases lining up with TRBD1. The sample was PBMCs or T cells enriched from blood (not recorded which). The CDR3 DNA follows: TGTGCCACCAGCAAGCGCGGACAGGGAAGCAACTATGGCTACACCTTC. Its translation: CATSKRGQGSNYGYTF.